What follows describes a single T cell receptor (beta chain). This specimen comes from a study of shared clonotypes between healthy human individuals. Clones were sequenced by immunoSEQ multiplex PCR, and TCRdb holds only the in-frame ones, with some missing. The profile shows about 1,500,000 clones, around 95% of them singletons. This TCR derives from a man in his thirties or forties in good health. The sample comprised naive CD4+ T cells sorted from blood. As for subset: CD45RA+ positively selected.

The CDR3 coding sequence is TGTGCCAGCAGCGACGGACAGGGGTGCACTGAAGCTTTCTTT. It encodes CASSDGQGCTEAFF. The rearrangement links TRBV21-1 to TRBJ1-1; TRBD1 was called by the table and not checked on the DNA. TRBV21-1 is deemed a pseudogene. The CDR3 contains 14 residues.